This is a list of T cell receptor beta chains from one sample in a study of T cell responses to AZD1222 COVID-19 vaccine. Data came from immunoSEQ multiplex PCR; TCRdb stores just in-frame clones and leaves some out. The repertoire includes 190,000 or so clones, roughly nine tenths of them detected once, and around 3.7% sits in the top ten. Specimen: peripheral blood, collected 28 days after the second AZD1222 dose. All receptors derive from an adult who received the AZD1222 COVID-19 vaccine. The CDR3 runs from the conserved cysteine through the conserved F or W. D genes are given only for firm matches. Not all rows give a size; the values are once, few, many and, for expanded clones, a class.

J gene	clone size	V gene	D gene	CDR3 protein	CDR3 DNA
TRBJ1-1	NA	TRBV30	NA	CAWGRNTEAFF	TGTGCCTGGGGCAGGAACACTGAAGCTTTCTTT
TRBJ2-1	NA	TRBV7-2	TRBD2	CASSLAAGIGNEQFF	TGTGCCAGCAGCTTAGCAGCGGGAATTGGTAATGAGCAGTTCTTC
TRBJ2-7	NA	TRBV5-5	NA	CASSPSEEAYEQYF	TGTGCCAGCAGCCCTTCGGAGGAGGCCTACGAGCAGTACTTC
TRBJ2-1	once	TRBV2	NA	CASIPERTITYNEQFF	TGTGCCAGCATTCCAGAGCGGACTATAACCTACAATGAGCAGTTCTTC
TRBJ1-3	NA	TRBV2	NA	CASTFGQSSGNTIYF	TGTGCCAGCACCTTTGGACAGAGCTCTGGAAACACCATATATTTT
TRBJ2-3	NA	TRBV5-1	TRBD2	CASSSPPAGDTDTQYF	TGCGCCAGCAGCTCCCCCCCGGCGGGAGATACAGATACGCAGTATTTT
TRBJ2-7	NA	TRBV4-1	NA	CASSQEIWGAGYEQYF	TGCGCCAGCAGCCAAGAAATTTGGGGGGCGGGCTACGAGCAGTACTTC
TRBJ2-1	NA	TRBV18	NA	CASSPGPNLPEQFF	TGTGCCAGCTCACCCGGGCCTAACCTGCCTGAGCAGTTCTTC
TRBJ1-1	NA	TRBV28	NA	CASSLGLGFRTEAFF	TGTGCCAGCAGTTTAGGGTTGGGGTTTCGAACTGAAGCTTTCTTT
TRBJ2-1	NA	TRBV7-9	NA	CASSLGVREQFF	TGTGCCAGCAGCTTAGGGGTGCGTGAGCAGTTCTTC
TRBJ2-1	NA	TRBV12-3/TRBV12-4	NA	CASSLQRNEQFF	TGTGCCAGCAGTTTACAGCGCAATGAGCAGTTCTTC
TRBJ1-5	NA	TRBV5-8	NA	CASSLPQGNQPQHF	TGTGCCAGCAGCTTGCCCCAAGGCAATCAGCCCCAGCATTTT
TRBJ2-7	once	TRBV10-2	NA	CASSESGAIYEQYF	TGCGCCAGCAGTGAGTCTGGAGCAATCTACGAGCAGTACTTC
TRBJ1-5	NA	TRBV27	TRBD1	CASSLLPDRGSSQPQHF	TGTGCCAGCAGTTTATTACCGGACAGGGGATCGTCCCAGCCCCAGCATTTT
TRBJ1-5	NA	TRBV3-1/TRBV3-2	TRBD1	CANLTSGQGAGQPQHF	TGTGCCAACCTTACCTCGGGACAGGGGGCAGGACAGCCCCAGCATTTT
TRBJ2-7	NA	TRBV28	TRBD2	CASSPVLAGLEQYF	TGTGCCAGCAGCCCGGTACTAGCGGGACTCGAGCAGTACTTC
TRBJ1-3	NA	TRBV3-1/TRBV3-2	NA	CASSQVEGNTIYF	TGTGCCAGCAGCCAAGTGGAAGGAAACACCATATATTTT
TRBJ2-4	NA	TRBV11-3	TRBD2	CASRTTSGRARAKNIQYF	TGTGCCAGCAGGACGACTAGCGGGAGGGCCAGGGCCAAAAACATTCAGTACTTC
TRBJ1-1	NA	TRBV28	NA	CASSLFTGGPQTEAFF	TGTGCCAGCAGTTTATTCACCGGGGGGCCTCAAACTGAAGCTTTCTTT
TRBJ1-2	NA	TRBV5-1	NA	CASSPGRASNYGYTF	TGCGCCAGCAGCCCGGGACGGGCCAGTAACTATGGCTACACCTTC
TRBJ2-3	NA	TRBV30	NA	CAWGASDTQYF	TGTGCCTGGGGGGCCTCTGATACGCAGTATTTT
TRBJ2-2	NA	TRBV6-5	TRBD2	CASSSYLGGSGELFF	TGTGCCAGCAGTTCCTACCTGGGCGGGAGCGGGGAGCTGTTTTTT
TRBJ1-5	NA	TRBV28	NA	CASSSPYQPQHF	TGTGCCAGCAGTTCCCCCTATCAGCCCCAGCATTTT
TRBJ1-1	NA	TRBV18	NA	CASSQTQVNTEAFF	TGTGCCAGCTCACAAACACAGGTGAACACTGAAGCTTTCTTT
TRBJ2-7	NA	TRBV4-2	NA	CASSPGRRLVQYF	TGTGCCAGCAGCCCCGGGCGGCGTCTTGTGCAGTACTTC
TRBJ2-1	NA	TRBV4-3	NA	CASSQSLNAAGFGNEQFF	TGCGCCAGCAGCCAAAGCCTAAACGCCGCCGGATTCGGCAATGAGCAGTTCTTC
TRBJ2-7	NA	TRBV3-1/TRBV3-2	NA	CASSQVGGEQYF	TGTGCCAGCAGCCAAGTTGGAGGCGAGCAGTACTTC
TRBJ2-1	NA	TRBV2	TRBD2	CASNKVSGGTTGNEQFF	TGTGCCAGCAATAAGGTCTCCGGGGGGACTACTGGGAATGAGCAGTTCTTC
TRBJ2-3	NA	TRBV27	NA	CASSPDTDTQYF	TGTGCCAGCAGCCCCGACACAGATACGCAGTATTTT
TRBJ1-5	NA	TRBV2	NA	CASSEWGLSNQPQHF	TGTGCCAGCAGTGAATGGGGGCTTAGCAATCAGCCCCAGCATTTT
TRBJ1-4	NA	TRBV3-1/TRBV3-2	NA	CASSLGPRNEKLFF	TGTGCCAGCAGCCTGGGACCGAGAAATGAAAAACTGTTTTTT
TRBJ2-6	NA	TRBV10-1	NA	CASSPGPTGANVLTF	TGCGCCAGCAGCCCTGGACCGACTGGGGCCAACGTCCTGACTTTC
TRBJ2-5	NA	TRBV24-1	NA	CATSVGKRGETQYF	TGTGCCACCAGTGTCGGGAAAAGGGGGGAGACCCAGTACTTC
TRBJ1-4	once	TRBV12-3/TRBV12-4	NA	CASRSDSPSLFF	TGTGCCAGCAGAAGCGACAGCCCTTCGCTGTTTTTT
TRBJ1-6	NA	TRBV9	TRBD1	CASSDGTANSPLHF	TGTGCCAGCAGCGATGGGACAGCTAATTCACCCCTCCACTTT
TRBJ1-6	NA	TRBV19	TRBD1	CASKLDRAQNSPLHF	TGTGCCAGTAAACTTGACAGGGCTCAAAATTCACCCCTCCACTTT
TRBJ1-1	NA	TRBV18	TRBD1	CASSPGTGEWTEAFF	TGTGCCAGCTCCCCAGGGACAGGGGAGTGGACTGAAGCTTTCTTT
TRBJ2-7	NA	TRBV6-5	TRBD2	CASSYSKSGGVYEQYF	TGTGCCAGCAGTTACTCGAAGAGCGGGGGGGTCTACGAGCAGTACTTC
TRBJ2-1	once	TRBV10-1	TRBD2	CASSEWGGGPFNEQFF	TGCGCCAGCAGTGAGTGGGGGGGAGGGCCTTTCAATGAGCAGTTCTTC
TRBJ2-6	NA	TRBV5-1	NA	CASSLSPGANVLTF	TGCGCCAGCAGCTTGTCCCCTGGGGCCAACGTCCTGACTTTC